Shown below are 29 T cell receptor beta chains from a single sample sequenced in a study of blood T cell repertoires in COVID-19. Clones were sequenced by immunoSEQ multiplex PCR, and TCRdb holds only the in-frame ones, with some missing. Among over 250,000 clones listed, roughly four fifths were seen once. Material for sequencing was peripheral blood. The receptors here all came from a woman in her fifties or sixties who had recovered from COVID-19.

This chain links TRBV3-1 (or the pseudogene TRBV3-2) with TRBJ2-7; D possibly corresponds to TRBD1 (7 bases). The CDR3 has 19 residues. The germline V and J ends were trimmed by 0 bases and 3 bases, with 24 bases remaining between them. CDR1 LGHDT and CDR2 YNNKEL come from the germline V gene (reference sequence). The CDR3 protein is CASSQDQLAEGQIYYEQYF. In DNA, the CDR3 is TGTGCCAGCAGCCAAGATCAACTCGCGGAGGGACAGATATACTACGAGCAGTACTTC.

V gene TRBV6-5 combines with J gene TRBJ1-5; tentatively, D is TRBD1 (5 bases). The CDR3 has 16 residues. V was clipped by 0 bases and J by 2 bases, with 11 bases between them. Germline assignment: CDR1 MNHEY and CDR2 SVGAGI. The CDR3 reads CASSYSTGGRNQPQHF. In DNA form, the CDR3 reads TGTGCCAGCAGTTACTCGACCGGGGGACGCAATCAGCCCCAGCATTTT.

The chain combines TRBV6-2 or TRBV6-3 with TRBJ2-2, with 11 positions matching TRBD2. The length of the CDR3 is 18 residues. Germline CDR1 and CDR2: MNHEY and SVGEGT. With 2 bases clipped from V and 5 bases from J, the junction kept 10 bases outside the gene matches. The CDR3 here is CASSYAPSGRPGTGELFF. For the CDR3, the DNA is TGTGCCAGCAGTTACGCCCCTAGCGGGAGGCCCGGGACCGGGGAGCTGTTTTTT.

This sequence joins TRBV7-9 and TRBJ2-7, with 8 bases aligning to TRBD2. This CDR3 contains 17 residues. Trimming removed 5 bases from V and 3 bases from J; junction bases left unmatched: 15. Germline CDR1 SEHNR, CDR2 FQNEAQ (reference sequence). The CDR3 loop reads CASSQSGSLGRNYEQYF. The CDR3 nucleotides are TGTGCCAGCAGCCAAAGCGGGAGCCTCGGAAGAAACTACGAGCAGTACTTC.

This clone showed up just once. The chain employs TRBV4-1 and TRBJ2-3, with 9 bases aligning to TRBD2. V lost 5 bases and J lost 0; bases outside the gene matches: 9. The CDR3 is made up of 17 amino acids. Germline values: CDR1 MGHRA, CDR2 YSYEKL. CDR3 residues: CASSYILAGASTDTQYF. DNA for the CDR3: TGCGCCAGCAGCTATATACTAGCGGGCGCTAGCACAGATACGCAGTATTTT.

CDR3 residues: CAGASGGMNTEAFF. In nucleotides, the CDR3 is TGTGCCGGAGCTTCAGGAGGAATGAACACTGAAGCTTTCTTT. This chain links TRBV6-6 with TRBJ1-1, with D unresolved. There are 14 residues in the CDR3. The germline V gene has CDR1 MNHNY and CDR2 SVGAGI (reference sequence). The V end was cut by 11 bases, the J end by 0 bases, with 16 bases between.

The chain uses TRBV10-3 and TRBJ1-5, with D hard to call. V lost 5 bases and J 0 bases, leaving 11 bases between the germline ends. Germline assignment: CDR1 ENHRY and CDR2 SYGVKD. The CDR3 loop spans 15 amino acids. CDR3 DNA: TGTGCCATCAGTCGGGAATTAGCTAGCAATCAGCCCCAGCATTTT. Translated, it gives CAISRELASNQPQHF.

J is TRBJ2-2 and V is TRBV27, with D possibly being TRBD2 (6 bases). The germline gives CDR1 MNHEY, CDR2 SMNVEV (reference sequence). The CDR3 totals 16 residues. Trimming took off 5 bases at V and 0 bases at J, with 13 bases between the two ends. As DNA, the CDR3 is TGTGCCAGCAGTCCTTTAGCGGAACCGAACACCGGGGAGCTGTTTTTT. Amino acids: CASSPLAEPNTGELFF.

The V gene is TRBV24-1, the J gene TRBJ1-5; D gene ambiguous. This CDR3 region has 14 residues. Trimming pared 1 base from V and 3 bases from J, leaving 6 bases between. The germline gives CDR1 KGHDR, CDR2 SFDVKD. The CDR3 bases are TGTGCCACCAGTGATTTACAGATCAATCAGCCCCAGCATTTT. Residues: CATSDLQINQPQHF.

V is TRBV2 and J is TRBJ2-7, with TRBD2 matching over 8 bases. V shed 6 bases and J 6 bases; nucleotides not matched to a gene: 10. The CDR3 loop spans 14 amino acids. CDR1 and CDR2 from the germline V gene are SNHLY and FYNNEI. CDR3: CASRREAGVPEQYF. In DNA, the CDR3 is TGTGCCAGCAGGCGAGAAGCGGGAGTACCCGAGCAGTACTTC.

The gene calls are TRBV24-1 and TRBJ2-2, with TRBD2 matching 13 bases. Losses at the gene ends were 6 bases for V and 6 bases for J; bases not matched to a gene: 3. CDR3 length: 15 amino acids. The germline gives CDR1 KGHDR, CDR2 SFDVKD. CDR3 coding DNA: TGTGCCACCAGTCCTGGACTAGCGGGAGCCGGGGAGCTGTTTTTT. It specifies CATSPGLAGAGELFF.

V is TRBV28 and J is TRBJ1-2; D remains unclear. Trimming stripped 4 bases from V and 8 bases from J, with 17 bases between. The CDR3 covers 14 residues. Germline CDR1 and CDR2: MDHEN and SYDVKM. Here the CDR3 reads CASSSNPHTGGYTF. The DNA of the CDR3 is TGTGCCAGCAGTTCCAATCCTCATACGGGGGGCTACACCTTC.

V usage is TRBV7-9 and J usage is TRBJ1-1; D is possibly TRBD1 (5 bases). The length of the CDR3 is 14 residues. The V gene's germline CDR1 is SEHNR and CDR2 FQNEAQ (reference sequence). V was pared by 5 bases and J by 7 bases, with 17 bases between. CDR3 coding DNA: TGTGCCAGCAGCACACTCGGAGGGGAAGATGAAGCTTTCTTT. Protein: CASSTLGGEDEAFF.

The chain uses TRBV19 and TRBJ2-1, with TRBD2 identical over 7 bases. J was trimmed by 3 bases and V by 4 bases; bases with no gene match: 9. The V gene's germline CDR1 is LNHDA and CDR2 SQIVND (reference sequence). The CDR3 extends over 16 amino acids. The CDR3 is CASSNVAGVLYNEQFF. In DNA form, the CDR3 reads TGTGCCAGTAGTAACGTGGCGGGGGTTCTCTACAATGAGCAGTTCTTC.

This sequence joins TRBV5-8 and TRBJ2-5; 7 bases line up with TRBD1. This CDR3 spans 15 amino acids. The germline gives CDR1 SGHTS, CDR2 YDEGEE. J gave up 7 bases and V 4 bases, and 13 bases lay outside the gene matches. The CDR3 loop reads CASSHRGQPGGTQYF. The DNA of the CDR3 is TGTGCCAGCAGCCATAGGGGACAACCAGGGGGGACCCAGTACTTC. The full variable domain, in which reference TRBV5-8 and TRBJ2-5 provide the parts outside the CDR3, is EAGVTQSPTHLIKTRGQQATLRCSPISGHTSVYWYQQALGLGLQFLLWYDEGEERNRGNFPPRFSGRQFPNYSSELNVNALELEDSALYLCASSHRGQPGGTQYFGPGTRLLVL.

The J gene is TRBJ1-5, the V gene TRBV19; D possibly corresponds to TRBD1 (6 bases). Per the germline V gene, CDR1 is LNHDA and CDR2 is SQIVND (reference sequence). Deletions cut 5 bases from V and 2 bases from J, with 13 bases between. The CDR3 extends over 15 amino acids. The CDR3 DNA is TGTGCCAGTAGTGACCACAACAGGGGCAATCAGCCCCAGCATTTT. It codes for CASSDHNRGNQPQHF.

This rearrangement joins TRBV3-1 (or the pseudogene TRBV3-2) to TRBJ2-5, with D perhaps TRBD1 (6 bases). Germline V gives CDR1 LGHDT, CDR2 YNNKEL (reference sequence). V dropped 4 bases and J dropped 1 base, with 25 bases sitting between them. The CDR3 covers 19 residues. CDR3 sequence (DNA): TGTGCCAGCAGCCTCCCACCGGCGGACAGTGGAAGCGGCCAAGAGACCCAGTACTTC. It specifies CASSLPPADSGSGQETQYF.

The chain recombines TRBV5-1 with TRBJ2-1, with 13 bases identical to TRBD2. The V and J ends lost 4 bases and 5 bases, in that order; junction bases with no gene match: 9. Germline V CDR1 and CDR2: SGHRS, YFSETQ. The CDR3 extends over 17 amino acids. The CDR3 here is CASSPRSLAGGNNEQFF. The CDR3 DNA reads TGCGCCAGCAGCCCGCGATCACTAGCGGGGGGGAACAATGAGCAGTTCTTC. The full variable domain, in which reference TRBV5-1 and TRBJ2-1 provide the parts outside the CDR3, is KAGVTQTPRYLIKTRGQQVTLSCSPISGHRSVSWYQQTPGQGLQFLFEYFSETQRNKGNFPGRFSGRQFSNSRSEMNVSTLELGDSALYLCASSPRSLAGGNNEQFFGPGTRLTVL.

Only one count was recorded for this clone. The rearrangement links TRBV7-2 to TRBJ2-7; a possible D gene is TRBD2 (5 bases). The germline CDR1 and CDR2 sequences are SGHTA and FQGNSA. V shed 5 bases and J shed 8 bases, with 13 bases lying between them. The CDR3 covers 12 residues. The CDR3 sequence: CASSADSGQQYF. The CDR3, as DNA: TGTGCCAGCAGCGCGGACTCAGGTCAGCAGTACTTC.

The chain links TRBV5-1 to TRBJ2-3; perhaps TRBD2 as D (6 bases). Germline loops: CDR1 SGHRS, CDR2 YFSETQ. The V and J ends lost 2 bases and 3 bases respectively, with 10 bases between them. The CDR3 has 14 residues. The DNA for the CDR3 is TGCGCCAGCAGCTTTGGGGGGAGGACAGATACGCAGTATTTT. Encoded protein: CASSFGGRTDTQYF.

The V call is TRBV29-1, the J call TRBJ1-2, with D perhaps TRBD1 (6 bases). Germline loops: CDR1 SQVTM, CDR2 ANQGSEA. V was clipped by 6 bases and J by 8 bases, with 19 bases between them. CDR3 size: 13 residues. As DNA, the CDR3 is TGCAGCGTCCGATCCACTCTCAGGGGCGGCTACACCTTC. It translates to CSVRSTLRGGYTF.

The gene calls are TRBV7-9 and TRBJ2-3, with D unresolved. The length of the CDR3 is 11 residues. Germline lookup yields CDR1 SEHNR and CDR2 FQNEAQ (reference sequence). V lost 5 bases, J lost 6 bases, and 6 bases lay in between. The CDR3 loop reads CASSARDTQYF. In DNA, the CDR3 is TGTGCCAGCAGCGCCAGGGATACGCAGTATTTT.

In this sample, this clone turned up once. The chain combines TRBV2 with TRBJ2-7, with 9 bases aligning to TRBD1. CDR1 is SNHLY, CDR2 FYNNEI, per germline. The CDR3 is 15 amino acids. The ends lost 6 bases at V and 7 bases at J; junction bases unmatched: 13. DNA of the CDR3: TGTGCCAGCAGCGCTGTGAGGACAGGGGACGGGGAGCAGTACTTC. Protein: CASSAVRTGDGEQYF.

About this clone: The sample contains more than one DNA sequence encoding this CDR3. V usage is TRBV9 and J usage is TRBJ1-1; D gene unclear. There are 13 residues in the CDR3. The V and J ends lost 0 bases and 5 bases respectively, with 8 bases between them. From germline, CDR1 is SGDLS and CDR2 YYNGEE. The CDR3 DNA reads TGTGCCAGCAGCGTAGGTGGGAGGACTGAAGCTTTCTTT. This codes for CASSVGGRTEAFF.

The V call is TRBV9, the J call TRBJ2-3, with no clear D. The CDR3 is 14 residues long. CDR1 is SGDLS and CDR2 is YYNGEE in the germline V gene. Between the trimmed V and J ends, which lost 0 bases and 3 bases, there was a span of 8 bases. In DNA form, the CDR3 reads TGTGCCAGCAGCGTAGTTGGGCAGACAGATACGCAGTATTTT. It encodes CASSVVGQTDTQYF. The full variable domain, rest sourced from reference TRBV9 and TRBJ2-3, is DSGVTQTPKHLITATGQRVTLRCSPRSGDLSVYWYQQSLDQGLQFLIQYYNGEERAKGNILERFSAQQFPDLHSELNLSSLELGDSALYFCASSVVGQTDTQYFGPGTRLTVL.

As regards this clone: The sample carries other DNA sequences with the same CDR3. The chain has TRBV18 and TRBJ2-7; TRBD1 matches at 9 bases. The J segment lost 2 bases and the V segment lost 3 bases, leaving 2 bases of the junction unmatched. The CDR3 has 14 amino acids. Germline V CDR1 and CDR2: KGHSH, LQKENI. CDR3 sequence: CASSPGQGAYEQYF. The CDR3 nucleotides read TGTGCCAGCTCACCGGGACAGGGAGCCTACGAGCAGTACTTC.

This chain uses TRBV6-2 or TRBV6-3 with TRBJ1-5, with D uncertain. Trimming took 6 bases from V and 0 from J, leaving 6 bases between them. This CDR3 has 13 amino acids. CDR1 MNHEY and CDR2 SVGEGT come from the germline V gene. DNA for the CDR3: TGTGCCAGCAGCTTATTTAGCAATCAGCCCCAGCATTTT. It yields the protein CASSLFSNQPQHF.

The chain carries TRBV6-5 and TRBJ2-7; 10 positions match TRBD1. This CDR3 spans 13 amino acids. From germline, CDR1 is MNHEY and CDR2 SVGAGI. V trimming: 10 bases; J trimming: 5 bases; junction bases outside the gene matches: 8. In DNA form, the CDR3 reads TGTGCCACCCGCCGGACAGGGGGAAACGAGCAGTACTTC. Translation: CATRRTGGNEQYF.

The chain has TRBV28 and TRBJ1-6; D is unclear. The CDR3 is 15 residues long. Germline V gene data show CDR1 as MDHEN and CDR2 as SYDVKM. V was pared by 5 bases and J by 16 bases, with 24 bases between. CDR3: CASSLRISVQADLHF. The CDR3 DNA reads as TGTGCCAGCAGTCTCCGGATTAGTGTTCAGGCAGATCTCCACTTT.